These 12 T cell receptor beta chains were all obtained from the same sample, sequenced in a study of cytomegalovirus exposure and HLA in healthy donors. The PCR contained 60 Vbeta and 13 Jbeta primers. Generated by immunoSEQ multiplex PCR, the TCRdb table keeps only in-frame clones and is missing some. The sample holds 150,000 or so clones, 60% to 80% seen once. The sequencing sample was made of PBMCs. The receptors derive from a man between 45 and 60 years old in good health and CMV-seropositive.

CDR3 DNA: TGTGCCAGCAGTTACGGACAGGGTGGAGGGCAGCCCCAGCATTTT. Its translation is CASSYGQGGGQPQHF. The chain employs TRBV6-6 and TRBJ1-5, with 8 bases matching TRBD1. Germline trimming cut 2 bases from V and 7 bases from J; bases unmatched to any gene: 7. The germline V gene has CDR1 MNHNY and CDR2 SVGAGI (reference sequence). The CDR3 covers 15 residues.

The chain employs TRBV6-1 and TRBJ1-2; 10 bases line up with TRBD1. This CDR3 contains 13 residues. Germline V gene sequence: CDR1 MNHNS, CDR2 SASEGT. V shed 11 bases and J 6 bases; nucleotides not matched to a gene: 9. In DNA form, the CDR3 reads TGTGCCCGCCGCGGACAGGGGGACGATGGCTACACCTTC. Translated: CARRGQGDDGYTF.

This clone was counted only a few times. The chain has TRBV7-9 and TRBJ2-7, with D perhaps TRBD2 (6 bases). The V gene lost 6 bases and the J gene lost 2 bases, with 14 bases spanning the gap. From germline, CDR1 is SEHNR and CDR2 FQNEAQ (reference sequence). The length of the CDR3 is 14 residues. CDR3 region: CASRGGGTPYEQYF. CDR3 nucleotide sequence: TGTGCCAGCAGGGGGGGAGGAACTCCCTACGAGCAGTACTTC.

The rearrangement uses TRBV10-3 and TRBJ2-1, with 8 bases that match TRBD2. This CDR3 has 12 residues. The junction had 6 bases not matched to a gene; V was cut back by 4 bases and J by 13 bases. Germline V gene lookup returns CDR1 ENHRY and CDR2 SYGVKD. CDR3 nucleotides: TGTGCCATCAGTGGAACTAGCGGTGGCCAGTTCTTC. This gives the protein CAISGTSGGQFF.

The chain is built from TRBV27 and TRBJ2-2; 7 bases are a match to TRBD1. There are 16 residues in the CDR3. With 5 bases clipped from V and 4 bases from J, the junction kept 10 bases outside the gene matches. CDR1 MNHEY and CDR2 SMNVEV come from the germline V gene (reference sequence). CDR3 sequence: CASSQPTGLSTGELFF. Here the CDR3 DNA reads TGTGCCAGCAGTCAGCCGACAGGGTTAAGCACCGGGGAGCTGTTTTTT.

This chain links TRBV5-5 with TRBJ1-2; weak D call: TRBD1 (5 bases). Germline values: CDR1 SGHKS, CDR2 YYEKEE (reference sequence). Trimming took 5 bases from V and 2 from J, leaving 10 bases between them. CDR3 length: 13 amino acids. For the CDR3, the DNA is TGTGCCAGCAGTCTACAGGAGAACTATGGCTACACCTTC. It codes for CASSLQENYGYTF.

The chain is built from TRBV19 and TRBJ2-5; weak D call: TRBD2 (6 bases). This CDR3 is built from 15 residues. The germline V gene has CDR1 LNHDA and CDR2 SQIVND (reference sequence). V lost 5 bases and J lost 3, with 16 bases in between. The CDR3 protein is CASSSGGRPKETQYF. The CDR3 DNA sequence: TGTGCCAGTAGTTCCGGGGGACGGCCGAAAGAGACCCAGTACTTC.

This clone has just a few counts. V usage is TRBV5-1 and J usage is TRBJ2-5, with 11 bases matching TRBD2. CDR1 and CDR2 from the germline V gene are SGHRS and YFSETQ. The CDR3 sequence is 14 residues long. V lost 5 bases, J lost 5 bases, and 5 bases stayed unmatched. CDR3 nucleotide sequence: TGCGCCAGCAGTAGCGGGGGGGCTGGTGAGACCCAGTACTTC. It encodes CASSSGGAGETQYF.

This CDR3 is CASRLSSPISYEQYF. Here the CDR3 DNA reads TGTGCCAGCAGACTATCTAGCCCTATCTCCTACGAGCAGTACTTC. The rearrangement links TRBV6-5 to TRBJ2-7, with a tentative D call TRBD2 (5 bases). The CDR3 spans 15 residues. The V end was cut by 6 bases, the J end by 0 bases, with 15 bases between. Germline CDR1 reads MNHEY; CDR2 reads SVGAGI.

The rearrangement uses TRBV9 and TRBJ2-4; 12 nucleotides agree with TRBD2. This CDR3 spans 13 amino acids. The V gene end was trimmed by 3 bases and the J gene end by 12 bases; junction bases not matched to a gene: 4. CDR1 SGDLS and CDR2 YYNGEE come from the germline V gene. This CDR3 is CASSELAGGPQYF. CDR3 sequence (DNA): TGTGCCAGCAGCGAACTAGCGGGGGGTCCTCAGTACTTC.

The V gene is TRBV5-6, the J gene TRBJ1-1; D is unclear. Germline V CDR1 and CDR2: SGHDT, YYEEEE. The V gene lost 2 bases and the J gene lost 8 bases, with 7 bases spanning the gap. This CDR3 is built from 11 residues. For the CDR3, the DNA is TGTGCCAGCAGCTTCTTAGCGGAAGCTTTCTTT. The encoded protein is CASSFLAEAFF. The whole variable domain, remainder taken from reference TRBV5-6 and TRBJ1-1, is DAGVTQSPTHLIKTRGQQVTLRCSPKSGHDTVSWYQQALGQGPQFIFQYYEEEERQRGNFPDRFSGHQFPNYSSELNVNALLLGDSALYLCASSFLAEAFFGQGTRLTVV.

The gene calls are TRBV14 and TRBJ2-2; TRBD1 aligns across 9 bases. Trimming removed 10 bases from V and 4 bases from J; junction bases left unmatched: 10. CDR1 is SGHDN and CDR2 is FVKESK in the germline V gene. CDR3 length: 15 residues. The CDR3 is CAIPDRGSFTGELFF. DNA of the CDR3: TGTGCCATCCCGGACAGGGGATCGTTCACCGGGGAGCTGTTTTTT.